This TCR beta chain was observed in a study of blood T cell repertoires in COVID-19. The CDR3 consists of 17 residues. Trimming removed 1 base from V and 1 base from J; junction bases left unmatched: 4. The germline gives CDR1 SGHTA, CDR2 FQGNSA. Generated by immunoSEQ multiplex PCR, the TCRdb table keeps only in-frame clones and is missing some. Found here are 180,000 or so clones, roughly 86% of them singletons; the top ten hold more than 1.5%. This sequence originates from a woman between 50 and 59 years old with acute or convalescent COVID-19. The genes are TRBV7-2 and TRBJ2-3; 11 nucleotides agree with TRBD2. Sequencing was performed on peripheral blood. The DNA for the CDR3 is TGTGCCAGCAGCTTAGTGGTAGCGGGGGGGCGCACAGATACGCAGTATTTT. Protein product: CASSLVVAGGRTDTQYF.